Below, 17 T cell receptor beta chains from the same sample are listed, as sequenced in a study of blood T cell repertoires in COVID-19. Sequenced by immunoSEQ multiplex PCR; TCRdb stores in-frame clones only, minus some. This table holds about 120,000 clones, 80% to 90% found once. Sequencing was done on a sample of peripheral blood. Receptor source: a human donor in a cohort sampled during active COVID-19.

The rearrangement uses TRBV27 and TRBJ1-4; TRBD1 aligns across 7 bases. Germline loops: CDR1 MNHEY, CDR2 SMNVEV (reference sequence). This CDR3 comprises 16 residues. Trimming cost V 4 bases and J 6 bases; bases outside gene matches: 11. CDR3 sequence (DNA): TGTGCCAGCAGTTCGCCTCGACAGGGAGGCGATGAAAAACTGTTTTTT. Protein sequence: CASSSPRQGGDEKLFF. The complete variable domain, with remaining parts taken from reference TRBV27 and TRBJ1-4, reads EAQVTQNPRYLITVTGKKLTVTCSQNMNHEYMSWYRQDPGLGLRQIYYSMNVEVTDKGDVPEGYKVSRKEKRNFPLILESPSPNQTSLYFCASSSPRQGGDEKLFFGSGTQLSVL.

The CDR3 sequence: CASSLAREAFF. As DNA, the CDR3 is TGTGCCAGCAGCTTGGCACGGGAAGCTTTCTTT. V is TRBV5-6 and J is TRBJ1-1; D remains ambiguous. The germline V and J ends were trimmed by 0 bases and 8 bases, with 5 bases remaining between them. CDR1 and CDR2 (germline): SGHDT, YYEEEE. The CDR3 contains 11 residues.

The V gene is TRBV5-6, the J gene TRBJ2-5; TRBD2 aligns across 10 bases. Germline V lookup: CDR1 SGHDT, CDR2 YYEEEE. The CDR3 is 14 amino acids. After removal of 4 bases from V and 4 bases from J, the junction contained 4 bases not matched to a gene. Here the CDR3 DNA reads TGTGCCAGCAGCCCGGGACTAGCGTTAGAGACCCAGTACTTC. Its protein product is CASSPGLALETQYF.

This clone was seen a single time. This chain connects TRBV10-3 to TRBJ2-3; 8 nucleotides line up with TRBD2. CDR1 is ENHRY and CDR2 is SYGVKD in the germline V gene. Losses at the gene ends were 3 bases for V and 0 bases for J; bases not matched to a gene: 8. There are 17 residues in the CDR3. CDR3 region: CAISERGGSGSTDTQYF. In DNA form, the CDR3 reads TGTGCCATCAGTGAACGGGGGGGTAGCGGGAGCACAGATACGCAGTATTTT.

V usage is TRBV7-2 and J usage is TRBJ2-7, with a weak D call TRBD1 (6 bases). Trimming left V 4 bases short and J 2 bases short, with 15 bases between. The CDR3 length is 15 residues. Germline V lookup: CDR1 SGHTA, CDR2 FQGNSA. The CDR3 DNA reads as TGTGCCAGCAGCTATCCCCGACAGGCCACCTACGAGCAGTACTTC. It codes for CASSYPRQATYEQYF.

The chain carries TRBV10-2 and TRBJ2-6; D gene unclear. The CDR3 covers 18 residues. V was trimmed by 7 bases and J by 5 bases, leaving 24 bases between them. Per germline, CDR1 WSHSY and CDR2 SAAADI. CDR3 nucleotide sequence: TGCGCCAGCATTGTAGAGGCACTTCTAACAAGTCGGGCCAACGTCCTGACTTTC. Its protein is CASIVEALLTSRANVLTF.

CDR3 in amino acids: CASSYSTGFAPLHF. The CDR3 DNA sequence: TGTGCCAGCAGTTACTCGACGGGTTTTGCACCCCTCCACTTT. The rearrangement links TRBV6-2 or TRBV6-3 to TRBJ1-6; D call uncertain. The CDR3 totals 14 residues. V lost 0 bases, J lost 11 bases, and 11 bases lay in between. Looked up from germline, CDR1 is MNHEY and CDR2 is SVGEGT.

This rearrangement joins TRBV5-4 to TRBJ1-2; 8 bases are a match to TRBD1. The V and J ends lost 4 bases and 4 bases, in that order; junction bases with no gene match: 9. This CDR3 has 15 residues. Germline V gene lookup returns CDR1 SGHNT and CDR2 YYREEE (reference sequence). CDR3 loop: CASSKDRAESYGYTF. CDR3 coding DNA: TGTGCCAGCAGCAAGGACAGGGCTGAGTCCTATGGCTACACCTTC.

This clone was seen a single time. The rearrangement joins TRBV28 to TRBJ2-5, with D possibly TRBD2 on 6 matching bases. Germline lookup yields CDR1 MDHEN and CDR2 SYDVKM. Trimming shortened V by 0 bases and J by 5 bases, and 13 bases separated the two germline ends. CDR3 length: 15 residues. CDR3 coding DNA: TGTGCCAGCAGTTTATGGTCCGGTGGGGGGGAGACCCAGTACTTC. Residues: CASSLWSGGGETQYF.

The chain has TRBV7-2 and TRBJ1-4; the D gene is possibly TRBD1 (6 bases). V was trimmed by 5 bases and J by 6 bases, leaving 22 bases between them. The CDR3 runs 17 residues. CDR1 SGHTA and CDR2 FQGNSA come from the germline V gene. As DNA, the CDR3 is TGTGCCAGCAGCGCCACAGGGAGAGCTCGGCAATATGAAAAACTGTTTTTT. It translates to CASSATGRARQYEKLFF.

The V call is TRBV18, the J call TRBJ2-2; maybe TRBD2 (6 bases). Germline CDR1 is KGHSH and CDR2 is LQKENI. This CDR3 is built from 13 residues. The ends were cut back, 5 bases at V and 4 bases at J, with 8 bases in the middle. The CDR3 bases are TGTGCCAGCTCATGGGACTTCACCGGGGAGCTGTTTTTT. It encodes CASSWDFTGELFF.

This rearrangement joins TRBV6-2 or TRBV6-3 to TRBJ2-3; maybe TRBD1 (6 bases). Germline V gives CDR1 MNHEY, CDR2 SVGEGT. The CDR3 totals 16 residues. Deletions cut 4 bases from V and 3 bases from J, with 17 bases between. CDR3 sequence (DNA): TGTGCCAGCAGTTTCCCACAGGGAGCCGGGACAGATACGCAGTATTTT. Protein: CASSFPQGAGTDTQYF.

The chain joins TRBV7-2 to TRBJ1-4; 10 bases line up with TRBD1. The junction had 5 bases not matched to a gene; V was cut back by 5 bases and J by 8 bases. CDR1 is SGHTA, CDR2 FQGNSA, per germline. The CDR3 consists of 14 residues. As DNA, the CDR3 is TGTGCCAGCAGCCCGACAGGGGGCGAAGAAAAACTGTTTTTT. It codes for CASSPTGGEEKLFF.

The CDR3, as DNA: TGTGCCAGCGCGGAAATAGGGGGCAGCTCCTACGAGCAGTACTTC. Protein sequence: CASAEIGGSSYEQYF. The chain has TRBV27 and TRBJ2-7; 7 bases agree with TRBD1. The J segment lost 0 bases and the V segment lost 8 bases, leaving 10 bases of the junction unmatched. CDR1 MNHEY and CDR2 SMNVEV come from the germline V gene (reference sequence). The CDR3 sequence is 15 residues long.

The chain links TRBV11-2 to TRBJ2-3; 8 positions agree with TRBD1. Trimming at V came to 5 bases and at J to 0 bases, leaving 4 bases not matched to a gene. Germline V gives CDR1 SGHAT, CDR2 FQNNGV. The CDR3 loop spans 15 amino acids. CDR3 loop: CASSPRQGSTDTQYF. The DNA for the CDR3 is TGTGCCAGCAGCCCCCGACAGGGGAGCACAGATACGCAGTATTTT.

This chain joins TRBV2 and TRBJ2-2, with 9 bases lining up with TRBD1. The CDR3 contains 15 residues. J gave up 4 bases and V 5 bases, and 5 bases lay outside the gene matches. CDR1 SNHLY and CDR2 FYNNEI come from the germline V gene. CDR3 sequence (DNA): TGTGCCAGCAGTACACAGGGGGCAGGCACCGGGGAGCTGTTTTTT. This gives the protein CASSTQGAGTGELFF.

The chain has TRBV6-5 and TRBJ2-3; a possible D gene is TRBD2 (6 bases). Trimming shortened V by 6 bases and J by 2 bases, and 12 bases separated the two germline ends. CDR1 is MNHEY and CDR2 is SVGAGI in the germline V gene. This CDR3 is 14 amino acids long. CDR3 loop: CASRSGRITDTQYF. Here the CDR3 DNA reads TGTGCCAGCAGGAGCGGGCGGATCACAGATACGCAGTATTTT.